Below, one T cell receptor (beta chain) is given with its context. Using immunoSEQ multiplex PCR, the repertoire was profiled, and TCRdb retains in-frame clones only, with some absent. The sample has hundreds of thousands of clones, 83% seen once. The source of the sample is a study of blood T cell repertoires in COVID-19. The CDR3 loop spans 14 amino acids. Germline values: CDR1 SGHRS, CDR2 YFSETQ. The ends were cut back, 4 bases at V and 4 bases at J, with 13 bases in the middle. This sequence joins TRBV5-1 and TRBJ2-3; maybe TRBD2 (6 bases). The sequence came from a woman between 50 and 59 years old who had been exposed to COVID-19. Sequencing was carried out using PBMCs or T cells enriched from blood (not recorded which). This chain's CDR3 is CASSRGAPADTQYF. CDR3 nucleotides: TGCGCCAGCAGCCGCGGGGCCCCCGCAGATACGCAGTATTTT.